A selection of T cell receptor beta chains follows, all from one sample in a study of shared clonotypes between healthy human individuals. Some clones are missing from TCRdb's copy, which holds only in-frame ones; the method was immunoSEQ multiplex PCR. This table holds a few hundred thousand clones, roughly four fifths found once. Sample: PBMCs. These receptor sequences come from a woman aged 40 to 50 in good health. Some clones in this sample may be carry-over from other donors' samples. CDR3s include the opening cysteine and the closing phenylalanine or tryptophan. The D gene is left open where the match is weak. A clone size is listed for some rows: how often the clone was seen (once, few, many), or a class if it is expanded.

V	size	J	D	DNA	CDR3
TRBV28	once	TRBJ2-7	TRBD1	TGTGCCAGCAGCGAGGGACAGGGAAGTAGGTACGAGCAGTACTTC	CASSEGQGSRYEQYF
TRBV7-3	.	TRBJ2-1	.	TGTGCCAGCAGCGAGACTGCAGACTTACTAGTGGATGAGCAGTTCTTC	CASSETADLLVDEQFF
TRBV4-3	.	TRBJ2-7	TRBD2	TGCGCCAGCAGCCAAGGGCTAGCGGGATCCTACGAGCAGTACTTC	CASSQGLAGSYEQYF
TRBV2	.	TRBJ2-2	.	TGTGCCAGCAGTGAGTGGCAGGGTAACACCGGGGAGCTGTTTTTT	CASSEWQGNTGELFF
TRBV15	many	TRBJ1-1	.	TGTGCCACCAGCAGAGAGGCAGGCCCTGGCACTGAAGCTTTCTTT	CATSREAGPGTEAFF
TRBV6-5	.	TRBJ1-1	.	TGTGCCAGCAGTTACTCAGGAGGGGTTGGAGCTTTCTTT	CASSYSGGVGAFF
TRBV6-6	.	TRBJ2-2	TRBD1	TGTGCCAGCAGTCCCGGGGACAGACATGCCGGGGAGCTGTTTTTT	CASSPGDRHAGELFF
TRBV29-1	once	TRBJ2-1	.	TGCAGCGTCGCCAGGGATCCCTACAATGAGCAGTTCTTC	CSVARDPYNEQFF
TRBV5-5	.	TRBJ2-2	TRBD2	TGTGCCAGCAGCCTCGGGCTAGCGGGCCCCACCGGGGAGCTGTTTTTT	CASSLGLAGPTGELFF
TRBV9	.	TRBJ2-1	TRBD2	TGTGCCAGCAGCGGCCTAGCGGGAGTGAATGAGCAGTTCTTC	CASSGLAGVNEQFF
TRBV7-2	.	TRBJ2-1	TRBD1	TGTGCCAGCAGCACCCAGGGGGCCATAATGCGTGAGCAGTTCTTC	CASSTQGAIMREQFF
TRBV6-6	.	TRBJ2-7	.	TGTGCCAGCAGTTCCCCCTCTAGAGGCGAGCAGTACTTC	CASSSPSRGEQYF
TRBV5-6	.	TRBJ1-1	.	TGTGCCAGCAGCTTGATGCGTGGGCTCAACACTGAAGCTTTCTTT	CASSLMRGLNTEAFF
TRBV7-7	once	TRBJ1-6	.	TGTGCCAGCAGCTTGAAGTATAATTCACCCCTCCACTTT	CASSLKYNSPLHF
TRBV6-1	.	TRBJ2-1	TRBD2	TGTGCCAGCGCCTCCGGGGCGGGAGGGCCCTATGAGCAGTTCTTC	CASASGAGGPYEQFF
TRBV19	once	TRBJ2-3	.	TGTGCCAGTAGTATTCGTCCAGATACGCAGTATTTT	CASSIRPDTQYF
TRBV9	.	TRBJ1-2	TRBD1	TGTGCCAGCAGCCCGTCGGTGGGGGACAGGGCGGGCTACACCTTC	CASSPSVGDRAGYTF
TRBV5-3	many	TRBJ2-3	TRBD1	TGTGCCAATAGGCCGGGCAGGGGGCCAGATACGCAGTATTTT	CANRPGRGPDTQYF
TRBV7-3	once	TRBJ2-2	.	TGTGCCAGCAGCTTACAGGGTCACGGGGAGCTGTTTTTT	CASSLQGHGELFF
TRBV2	many	TRBJ1-1	.	TGTGCCAGCAGTGTGGGCCGATCTTCCGCTGAAGCTTTCTTT	CASSVGRSSAEAFF
TRBV2	.	TRBJ1-5	.	TGTGCCGGCGGGGCAAACAATCAGCCCCAGCATTTT	CAGGANNQPQHF
TRBV9	.	TRBJ1-5	.	TGTGCCAGCAGCGTCGGGACGGAGTGGCAGCCCCAGCATTTT	CASSVGTEWQPQHF
TRBV6-6	.	TRBJ1-5	.	TGTGCCAGCAGGGGGCTTAGCAATCAGCCCCAGCATTTT	CASRGLSNQPQHF
TRBV6-1	few	TRBJ1-3	TRBD1	TGTGCCAGCAGCAACAGGGGATCTGGAAACACCATATATTTT	CASSNRGSGNTIYF
TRBV30	.	TRBJ2-5	.	.	CAWSEGFFGETQYF
TRBV10-2	.	TRBJ1-4	.	TGCGCCAGCAGTGAGTCCCAGGGAACCGAAAAACTGTTTTTT	CASSESQGTEKLFF
TRBV6-4	few	TRBJ2-7	.	TGTGCCAGCAGTGCCCCGGGGGACAGAACACCCTACGAGCAGTACTTC	CASSAPGDRTPYEQYF
TRBV19	once	TRBJ2-6	TRBD1	TGTGCCAGTAGTATAGCTGGACAGGGGCTCTCTGGGGCCAACGTCCTGACTTTC	CASSIAGQGLSGANVLTF
TRBV29-1	.	TRBJ1-1	.	TGCAGCGTACTCCGACAGCAGAACACTGAAGCTTTCTTT	CSVLRQQNTEAFF
TRBV6-5	.	TRBJ1-2	TRBD1	TGTGCCAGCAGTCCGGACAGGGGCTATGGCTACACCTTC	CASSPDRGYGYTF
TRBV30	.	TRBJ1-4	TRBD1	TGTGCCTGGAGGGGGGACAGGCAGGGCGGAAAACTGTTTTTT	CAWRGDRQGGKLFF
TRBV7-8	.	TRBJ2-7	TRBD2	TGTGCCAGCAGCTTAAGGGACTACTCCTACGAGCAGTACTTC	CASSLRDYSYEQYF
TRBV11-2	.	TRBJ2-5	TRBD2	TGTGCCAGCAGCTTAGGGTCGCTAGCGGGAGAGACCCAGTACTTC	CASSLGSLAGETQYF
TRBV6-5	.	TRBJ2-7	.	TGTGCCAGCAGTTACGGAGTTACGGAGCAGTACTTC	CASSYGVTEQYF
TRBV5-1	.	TRBJ2-5	TRBD2	TGCGCCAGCAGCTCGGGACTAGCGGGATACGAAGGGGAGACCCAGTACTTC	CASSSGLAGYEGETQYF
TRBV27	.	TRBJ2-7	.	TGTGCCAGCAGTTTATGGCCCAGGGACGAGCAGTACTTC	CASSLWPRDEQYF
TRBV5-1	few	TRBJ2-1	.	TGCGCCAGCAGCGCCCGGACAGAGAGCAATGAGCAGTTCTTC	CASSARTESNEQFF
TRBV5-6	once	TRBJ2-1	TRBD2	TGTGCCAGCAGCTCTTCCCGGGAGGGCCTCTACAATGAGCAGTTCTTC	CASSSSREGLYNEQFF
TRBV2	.	TRBJ1-3	TRBD1	TGTGCCAGCACCAACAGGGGGACAGCTGGAAACACCATATATTTT	CASTNRGTAGNTIYF
TRBV7-3	.	TRBJ2-1	TRBD2	TGTGCCAGCAGCCGACGGACTAGCGGCGACAATGAGCAGTTCTTC	CASSRRTSGDNEQFF
TRBV4-1	.	TRBJ2-5	TRBD1	TGCGCCAGCAGCCAACCCCTGACAGGGGTCGAGACCCAGTACTTC	CASSQPLTGVETQYF
TRBV9	.	TRBJ2-7	.	TGTGCCAGCGGTCCTAGCTCCTTTCCCTACGAGCAGTACTTC	CASGPSSFPYEQYF
TRBV4-3	.	TRBJ2-1	.	TGCGCCAGCAGCCAAGCGGGCGGCGCGGGTGGAAATGAGCAGTTCTTC	CASSQAGGAGGNEQFF
TRBV6-5	.	TRBJ2-3	.	TGTGCCTGCCGGGAGCCGGGGGATACGCAGTATTTT	CACREPGDTQYF
TRBV19	.	TRBJ2-7	TRBD2	TGTGCCAGTAGTATAGATCTTCCTAGCGGCCTGGAGCAGTACTTC	CASSIDLPSGLEQYF
TRBV18	.	TRBJ2-5	.	TGTGCCAGCTCACCACCGGAGGGCGGAAGGGAGACCCAGTACTTC	CASSPPEGGRETQYF
TRBV19	.	TRBJ1-1	TRBD1	TGTGCCAGTATTCCTCAAGGACAGGGGGGCACTGAAGCTTTCTTT	CASIPQGQGGTEAFF
TRBV5-1	.	TRBJ2-3	.	TGCGCCAGCAGCTTGGAAGGGGACACATTCACAGATACGCAGTATTTT	CASSLEGDTFTDTQYF
TRBV7-3	.	TRBJ1-1	.	TGTGCCAGCAGCCCCAACTCTGGGACTGAAGCTTTCTTT	CASSPNSGTEAFF
TRBV6-1	.	TRBJ2-7	TRBD2	TGTGCCAGCAGGGCGAGCGGGGAGGGCTACGAGCAGTACTTC	CASRASGEGYEQYF
TRBV29-1	.	TRBJ2-1	TRBD1	TGCAGCGTTCGTACAGGGGTCTTTGGGAGCTCCTACAATGAGCAGTTCTTC	CSVRTGVFGSSYNEQFF
TRBV20-1	.	TRBJ2-7	.	TGCAGTGCTAGAACTACCTACGAGCAGTACTTC	CSARTTYEQYF
TRBV10-2	.	TRBJ1-5	.	TGCGCCAGCAGTGAGTCACGGGGGGGAGGCAATCAGCCCCAGCATTTT	CASSESRGGGNQPQHF
TRBV9	.	TRBJ2-2	.	TGTGCCAGCAGAGTCGCTAGCAACACCGGGGAGCTGTTTTTT	CASRVASNTGELFF
TRBV28	.	TRBJ2-6	.	TGTGCCAGCAGCCCAGGGAGCACATACGGGTCTGGGGCCAACGTCCTGACTTTC	CASSPGSTYGSGANVLTF
TRBV11-1	.	TRBJ2-7	.	TGTGCCAGCAGCTTATCCCTAAACTCCTACGAGCAGTACTTC	CASSLSLNSYEQYF
TRBV19	.	TRBJ1-1	.	TGTGCCAGTAGTCAACGGACCGTTGAAGCTTTCTTT	CASSQRTVEAFF
TRBV30	few	TRBJ2-4	.	TGTGCCTGGGAACTAGCCAAAAACATTCAGTACTTC	CAWELAKNIQYF
TRBV4-3	.	TRBJ2-1	.	TGCGCCAGCAGCCAAACATCCGGGACCGACAATGAGCAGTTCTTC	CASSQTSGTDNEQFF